Shown below are 13 T cell receptor beta chains from a single sample sequenced in a study of T-cell memory formation after mild COVID-19. Each CDR3 protein is one row after TCRdb ran MiXCR on the 5' RACE reads. This sample carries about 350,000 distinct CDR3 sequences, approximately 27% of them seen once, and the ten largest clones take approximately 13%. Sequenced material: PBMCs or a T cell subset sorted from them (not recorded which). Receptors were obtained from an adult woman who had mild COVID-19 (a few samples of this study predate the infection). Cell type and time point are not known.

The J gene is TRBJ2-1, the V gene TRBV11-2, with 11 positions matching TRBD2. After removal of 2 bases from V and 10 bases from J, the junction contained 7 bases not matched to a gene. The germline V gene encodes CDR1 SGHAT and CDR2 FQNNGV. The CDR3 is made up of 15 amino acids. The CDR3 sequence is CASSLSGTSGREQFF. CDR3 coding DNA: TGTGCCAGCAGCTTATCCGGGACTAGCGGACGAGAGCAGTTCTTC.

There are a few counts of this clonotype. The chain joins TRBV5-1 to TRBJ1-1; a weak D match, TRBD1 (5 bases). Looked up from germline, CDR1 is SGHRS and CDR2 is YFSETQ. V was cut by 0 bases and J by 5 bases, with 17 bases left in between. The CDR3 extends over 16 amino acids. CDR3 residues: CASSLEAGTGGTEAFF. In DNA, the CDR3 is TGCGCCAGCAGCTTGGAAGCCGGGACTGGGGGGACTGAAGCTTTCTTT.

The V gene is TRBV5-4, the J gene TRBJ2-3, with 8 bases lining up with TRBD2. The germline V gene has CDR1 SGHNT and CDR2 YYREEE (reference sequence). The V and J ends lost 3 bases and 0 bases, in that order; junction bases with no gene match: 6. The CDR3 length is 16 residues. The CDR3 DNA follows: TGTGCCAGCAGCTCGCAAGCGGGGGCGAGCACAGATACGCAGTATTTT. This sequence encodes CASSSQAGASTDTQYF.

This clonotype was seen only once. V usage is TRBV7-2 and J usage is TRBJ1-2; D is perhaps TRBD1 (5 bases). The CDR3 covers 14 residues. Trimming left V 1 base short and J 6 bases short, with 12 bases between. Germline CDR1 reads SGHTA; CDR2 reads FQGNSA. The DNA for the CDR3 is TGTGCCAGCAGCTTAGACGGGGCGGGGGATGGCTACACCTTC. Translation: CASSLDGAGDGYTF.

This clonotype was recorded a few times. This chain links TRBV6-1 with TRBJ2-3; 9 bases are shared with TRBD2. The V segment lost 8 bases and the J segment 6 bases; nucleotides outside the gene matches: 9. The germline gives CDR1 MNHNS, CDR2 SASEGT. CDR3 length: 14 amino acids. DNA of the CDR3: TGTGCCAGCGAGGGCGGGGGGGGCTCTGATACGCAGTATTTT. Protein: CASEGGGGSDTQYF.

This chain joins TRBV9 and TRBJ1-1, with D possibly TRBD1 on 5 matching bases. The germline V gene has CDR1 SGDLS and CDR2 YYNGEE. There are 15 residues in the CDR3. V lost 1 base, J lost 1 base, and 11 bases lay in between. Written as DNA, the CDR3 is TGTGCCAGCAGCGTAACAATCGACAGGAACACTGAAGCTTTCTTT. Its protein is CASSVTIDRNTEAFF.

In its sample, this clonotype was seen many times. V usage is TRBV7-2 and J usage is TRBJ2-3; a possible D gene is TRBD2 (5 bases). The CDR3 covers 15 residues. Trimming stripped 3 bases from V and 9 bases from J, with 19 bases between. Germline loops: CDR1 SGHTA, CDR2 FQGNSA. The CDR3 region is CASSFASGTGETQYF. The CDR3, as DNA: TGTGCCAGCAGCTTTGCCAGCGGCACCGGGGAGACGCAGTATTTT.

The genes are TRBV4-1 and TRBJ1-5; no firm D call. There are 15 residues in the CDR3. Trimming took off 0 bases at V and 3 bases at J, with 9 bases between the two ends. Germline lookup yields CDR1 MGHRA and CDR2 YSYEKL. CDR3 amino acids: CASSQEGQPNQPQHF. Here the CDR3 DNA reads TGCGCCAGCAGCCAAGAAGGGCAGCCCAATCAGCCCCAGCATTTT.

The chain combines TRBV20-1 with TRBJ2-1, with TRBD2 matching over 7 bases. The germline gives CDR1 DFQATT, CDR2 SNEGSKA (reference sequence). Unmatched junction bases numbered 5, after V lost 3 bases and J lost 3 bases. CDR3 length: 14 residues. The CDR3 protein is CSARGGSFYNEQFF. The CDR3 DNA is TGCAGTGCTAGGGGCGGGAGTTTCTACAATGAGCAGTTCTTC.

This clonotype was seen a few times. The rearrangement joins TRBV7-2 to TRBJ2-1; D unresolved. Trimming shortened V by 1 base and J by 4 bases, and 8 bases separated the two germline ends. CDR1 SGHTA and CDR2 FQGNSA come from the germline V gene. The CDR3 has 14 residues. The CDR3 region has the DNA TGTGCCAGCAGCTTAGACCACAGTTACAATGAGCAGTTCTTC. Translated: CASSLDHSYNEQFF.

The rearrangement links TRBV7-8 to TRBJ2-3; TRBD2 matches 7 bases. V lost 8 bases to trimming and J lost 9 bases; unmatched junction nucleotides: 5. The CDR3 consists of 11 residues. The germline gives CDR1 SGHVS, CDR2 FQNEAQ. CDR3: CASWSGKTQYF. As DNA, the CDR3 is TGTGCCAGCTGGAGCGGGAAGACGCAGTATTTT.

The chain recombines TRBV6-6 with TRBJ2-1; possible D gene TRBD1, 6 bases. The germline V gene has CDR1 MNHNY and CDR2 SVGAGI (reference sequence). The V end lost 2 bases, the J end lost 4 bases, and 12 bases lay between the germline ends. This CDR3 spans 15 amino acids. The CDR3 nucleotides read TGTGCCAGCAGTTACCCCGGGACATATTACAATGAGCAGTTCTTC. Translating gives CASSYPGTYYNEQFF.

V is TRBV7-6 and J is TRBJ1-5; D uncertain. Between the trimmed V and J ends, which lost 2 bases and 6 bases, there was a span of 5 bases. Germline CDR1 and CDR2: SGHVS and FNYEAQ. This CDR3 is built from 12 residues. CDR3 loop: CASSLLGQPQHF. CDR3 in DNA: TGTGCCAGCAGCTTACTAGGTCAGCCCCAGCATTTT.